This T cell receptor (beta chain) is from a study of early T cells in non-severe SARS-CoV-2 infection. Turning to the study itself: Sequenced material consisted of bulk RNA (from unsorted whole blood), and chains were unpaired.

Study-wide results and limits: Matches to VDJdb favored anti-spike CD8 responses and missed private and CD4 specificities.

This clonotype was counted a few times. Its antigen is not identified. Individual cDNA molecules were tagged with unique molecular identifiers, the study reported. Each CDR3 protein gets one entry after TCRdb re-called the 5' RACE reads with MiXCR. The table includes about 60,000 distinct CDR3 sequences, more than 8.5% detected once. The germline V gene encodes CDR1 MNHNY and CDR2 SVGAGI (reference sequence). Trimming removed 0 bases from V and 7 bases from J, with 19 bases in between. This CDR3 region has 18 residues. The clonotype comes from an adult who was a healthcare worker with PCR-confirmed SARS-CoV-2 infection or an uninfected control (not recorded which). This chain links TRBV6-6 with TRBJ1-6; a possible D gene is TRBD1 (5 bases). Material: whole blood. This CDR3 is CASSYSRGLDTSNSPLHF. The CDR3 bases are TGTGCCAGCAGTTACTCGAGGGGATTGGACACCTCGAATTCACCCCTCCACTTT.